The present TCR beta chain was sequenced within a study of cytomegalovirus exposure and HLA in healthy donors. Study information: Early release data held 75 million to 90 million unique TCRs from HLA-typed donors.

CDR1 MNHNS and CDR2 SASEGT come from the germline V gene. The CDR3 has 13 residues. The J segment lost 7 bases and the V segment lost 7 bases, leaving 7 bases of the junction unmatched. The PCR made use of 60 Vbeta and 13 Jbeta primers. The protocol was immunoSEQ multiplex PCR, while the TCRdb copy is restricted to in-frame clones and leaves out a portion. The sample contains about 130,000 clones, roughly 82% of which appear only once. This clone was counted only a few times. The J gene is TRBJ1-2, the V gene TRBV6-1; 9 bases line up with TRBD1. The sequencing input was PBMCs. The source of this sequence is a male donor in good health and CMV-seropositive. This CDR3 is CASNVQGAFGYTF. The CDR3 DNA sequence: TGTGCCAGCAACGTACAGGGGGCGTTTGGCTACACCTTC.